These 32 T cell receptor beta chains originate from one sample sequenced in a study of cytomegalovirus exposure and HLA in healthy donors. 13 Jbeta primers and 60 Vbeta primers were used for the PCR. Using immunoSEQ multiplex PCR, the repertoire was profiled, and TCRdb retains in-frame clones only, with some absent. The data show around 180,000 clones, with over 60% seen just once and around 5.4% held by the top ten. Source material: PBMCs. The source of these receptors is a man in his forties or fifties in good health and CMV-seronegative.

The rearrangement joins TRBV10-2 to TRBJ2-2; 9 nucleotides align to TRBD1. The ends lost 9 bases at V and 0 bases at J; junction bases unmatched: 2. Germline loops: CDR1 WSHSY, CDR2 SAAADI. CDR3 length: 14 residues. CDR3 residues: CASRQGANTGELFF. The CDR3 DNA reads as TGCGCCAGTCGACAGGGGGCGAACACCGGGGAGCTGTTTTTT.

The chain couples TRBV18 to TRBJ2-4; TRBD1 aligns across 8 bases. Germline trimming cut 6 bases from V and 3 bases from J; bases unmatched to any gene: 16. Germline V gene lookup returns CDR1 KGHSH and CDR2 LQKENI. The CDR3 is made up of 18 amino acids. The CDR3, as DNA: TGTGCCAGCTCGAAAGCCGGGAGAACGACAGGGGTCAAAAACATTCAGTACTTC. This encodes CASSKAGRTTGVKNIQYF.

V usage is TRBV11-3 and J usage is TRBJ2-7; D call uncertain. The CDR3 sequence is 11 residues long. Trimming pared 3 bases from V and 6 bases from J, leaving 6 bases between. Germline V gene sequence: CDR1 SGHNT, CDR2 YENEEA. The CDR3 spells CASSFSSEQYF. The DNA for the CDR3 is TGTGCCAGCAGCTTTTCGAGCGAGCAGTACTTC.

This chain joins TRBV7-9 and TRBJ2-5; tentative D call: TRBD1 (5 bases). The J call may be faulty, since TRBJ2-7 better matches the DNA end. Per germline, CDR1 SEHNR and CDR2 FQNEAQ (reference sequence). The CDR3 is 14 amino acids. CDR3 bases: TGTGCCAGCAGCTTTGGCAGGGTCAGCTACGAGCAGTACTTC. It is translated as CASSFGRVSYEQYF.

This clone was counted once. The CDR3, as DNA: TGTGCCAGCAGCTTAGGACAGGGGAACTACAATGAGCAGTTCTTC. Protein: CASSLGQGNYNEQFF. V usage is TRBV7-8 and J usage is TRBJ2-1; the match to TRBD1 covers 8 bases. V dropped 1 base and J dropped 3; count of bases not matched to a gene: 2. Germline values: CDR1 SGHVS, CDR2 FQNEAQ. The CDR3 is 15 residues long.

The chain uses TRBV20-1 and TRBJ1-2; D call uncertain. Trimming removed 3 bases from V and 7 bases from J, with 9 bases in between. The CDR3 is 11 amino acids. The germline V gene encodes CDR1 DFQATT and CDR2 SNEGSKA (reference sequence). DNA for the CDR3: TGCAGTGCTAGTGTCGAGTTTGGCTACACCTTC. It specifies CSASVEFGYTF.

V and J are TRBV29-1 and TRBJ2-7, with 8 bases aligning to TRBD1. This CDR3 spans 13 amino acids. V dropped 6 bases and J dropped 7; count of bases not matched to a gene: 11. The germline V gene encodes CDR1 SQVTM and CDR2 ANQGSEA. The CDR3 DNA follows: TGCAGCGTCCTGGACAGGGCTCGTAGTGAGCAGTACTTC. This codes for CSVLDRARSEQYF.

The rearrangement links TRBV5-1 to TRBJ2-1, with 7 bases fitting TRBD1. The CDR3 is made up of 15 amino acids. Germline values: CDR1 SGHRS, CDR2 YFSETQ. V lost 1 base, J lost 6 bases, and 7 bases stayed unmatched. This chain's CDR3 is CASSLNMAGGNEQFF. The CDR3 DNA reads TGCGCCAGCAGCTTGAATATGGCAGGGGGCAATGAGCAGTTCTTC.

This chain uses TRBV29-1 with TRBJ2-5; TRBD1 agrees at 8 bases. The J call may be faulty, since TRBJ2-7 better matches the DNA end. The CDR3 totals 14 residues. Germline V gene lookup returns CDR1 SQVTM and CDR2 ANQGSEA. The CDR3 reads CSVVEDRDLSEQYF. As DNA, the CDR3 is TGCAGCGTTGTTGAGGACAGGGACCTTAGCGAGCAGTACTTC.

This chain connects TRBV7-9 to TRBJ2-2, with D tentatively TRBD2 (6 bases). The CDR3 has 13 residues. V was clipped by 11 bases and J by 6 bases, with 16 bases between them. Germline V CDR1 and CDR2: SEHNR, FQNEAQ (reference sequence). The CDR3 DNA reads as TGTGCCCTACCCACTACGGGGGCCGGGGAGCTGTTTTTT. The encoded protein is CALPTTGAGELFF.

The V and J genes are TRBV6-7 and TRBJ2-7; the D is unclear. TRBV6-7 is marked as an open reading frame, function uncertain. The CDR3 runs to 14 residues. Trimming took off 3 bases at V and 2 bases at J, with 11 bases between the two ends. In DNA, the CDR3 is TGTGCCAGCAGTTATAAAAAGCGCACCTACGAGCAGTACTTC. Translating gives CASSYKKRTYEQYF.

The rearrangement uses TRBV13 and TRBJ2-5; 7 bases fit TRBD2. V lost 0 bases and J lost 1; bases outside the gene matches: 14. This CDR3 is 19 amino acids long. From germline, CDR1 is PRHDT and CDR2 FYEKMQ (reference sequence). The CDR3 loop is CASSLGRWLAAGLQETQYF. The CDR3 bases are TGTGCCAGCAGCTTAGGCCGGTGGCTAGCGGCCGGACTCCAAGAGACCCAGTACTTC.

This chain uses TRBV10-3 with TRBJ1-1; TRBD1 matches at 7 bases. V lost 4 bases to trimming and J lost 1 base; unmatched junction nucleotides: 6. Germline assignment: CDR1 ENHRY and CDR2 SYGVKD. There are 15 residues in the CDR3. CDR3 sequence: CAISAPGQKNTEAFF. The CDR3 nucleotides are TGTGCCATCAGTGCCCCGGGACAGAAGAACACTGAAGCTTTCTTT.

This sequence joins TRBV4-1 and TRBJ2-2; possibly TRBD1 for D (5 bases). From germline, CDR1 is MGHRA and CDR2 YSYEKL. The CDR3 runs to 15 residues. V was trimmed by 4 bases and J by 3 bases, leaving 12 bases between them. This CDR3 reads CASSLLGPDTGELFF. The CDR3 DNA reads TGCGCCAGCAGCCTCTTGGGGCCGGACACCGGGGAGCTGTTTTTT.

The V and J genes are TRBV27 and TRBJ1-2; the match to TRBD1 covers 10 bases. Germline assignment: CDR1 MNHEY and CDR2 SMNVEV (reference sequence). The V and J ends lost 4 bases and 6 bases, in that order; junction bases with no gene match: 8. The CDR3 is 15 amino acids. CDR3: CASSSHGQGVNGYTF. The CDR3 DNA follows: TGTGCCAGCAGTTCACATGGACAGGGGGTGAATGGCTACACCTTC.

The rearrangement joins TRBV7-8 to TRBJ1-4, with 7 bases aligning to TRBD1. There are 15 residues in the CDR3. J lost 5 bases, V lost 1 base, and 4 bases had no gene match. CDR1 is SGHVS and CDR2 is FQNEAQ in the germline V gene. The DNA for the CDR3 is TGTGCCAGCAGCTTAGTTGGGACAGCGAATGAAAAACTGTTTTTT. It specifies CASSLVGTANEKLFF.

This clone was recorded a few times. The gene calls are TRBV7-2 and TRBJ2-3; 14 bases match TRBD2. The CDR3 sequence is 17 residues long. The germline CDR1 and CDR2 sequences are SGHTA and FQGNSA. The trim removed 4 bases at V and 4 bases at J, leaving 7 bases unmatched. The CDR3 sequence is CASSSPTSGGAADTQYF. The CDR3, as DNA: TGTGCCAGCAGCTCCCCGACTAGCGGGGGGGCGGCAGATACGCAGTATTTT.

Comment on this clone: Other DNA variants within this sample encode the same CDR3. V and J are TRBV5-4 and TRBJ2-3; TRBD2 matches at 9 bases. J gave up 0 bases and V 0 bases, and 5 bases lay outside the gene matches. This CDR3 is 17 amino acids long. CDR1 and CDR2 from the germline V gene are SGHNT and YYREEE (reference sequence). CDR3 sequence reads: CASSLGGGAISTDTQYF. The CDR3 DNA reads TGTGCCAGCAGCTTGGGCGGGGGGGCCATAAGCACAGATACGCAGTATTTT.

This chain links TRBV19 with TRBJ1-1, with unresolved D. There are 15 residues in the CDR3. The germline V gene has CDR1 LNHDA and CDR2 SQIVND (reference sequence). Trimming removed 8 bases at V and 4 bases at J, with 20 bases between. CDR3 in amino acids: CASRQRGFSVTEAFF. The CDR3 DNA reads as TGTGCCAGTCGTCAACGGGGTTTCTCTGTCACTGAAGCTTTCTTT.

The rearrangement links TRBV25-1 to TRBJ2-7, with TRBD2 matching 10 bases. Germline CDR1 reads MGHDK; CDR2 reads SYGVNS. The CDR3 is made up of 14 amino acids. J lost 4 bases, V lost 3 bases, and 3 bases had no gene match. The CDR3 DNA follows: TGTGCCAGCAGTGAGCGACTAGCGGGTTACGAGCAGTACTTC. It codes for CASSERLAGYEQYF.

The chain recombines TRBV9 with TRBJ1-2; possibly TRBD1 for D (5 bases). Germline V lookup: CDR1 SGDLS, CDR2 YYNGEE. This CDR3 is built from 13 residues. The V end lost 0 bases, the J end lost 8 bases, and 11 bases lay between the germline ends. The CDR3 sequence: CASSVGQGSGYTF. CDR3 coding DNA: TGTGCCAGCAGCGTAGGTCAGGGAAGCGGCTACACCTTC.

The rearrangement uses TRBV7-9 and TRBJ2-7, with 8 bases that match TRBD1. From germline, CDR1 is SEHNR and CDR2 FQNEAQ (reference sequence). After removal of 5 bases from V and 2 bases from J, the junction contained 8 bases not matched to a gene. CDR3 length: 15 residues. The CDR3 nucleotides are TGTGCCAGCAGCGTCGGGACAGGCGTAACCTACGAGCAGTACTTC. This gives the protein CASSVGTGVTYEQYF.

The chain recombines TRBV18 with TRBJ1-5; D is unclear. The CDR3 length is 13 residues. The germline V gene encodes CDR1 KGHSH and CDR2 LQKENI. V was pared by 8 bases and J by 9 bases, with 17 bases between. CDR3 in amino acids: CASLQDQAGPQHF. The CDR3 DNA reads TGTGCCAGCCTACAAGACCAGGCAGGGCCCCAGCATTTT.

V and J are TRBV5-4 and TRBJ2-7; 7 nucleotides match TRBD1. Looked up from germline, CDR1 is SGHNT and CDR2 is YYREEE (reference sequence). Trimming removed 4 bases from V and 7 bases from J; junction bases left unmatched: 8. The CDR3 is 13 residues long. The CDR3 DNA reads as TGTGCCAGCAGCATGACAGGGACGCGGGAGCAGTACTTC. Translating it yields CASSMTGTREQYF.

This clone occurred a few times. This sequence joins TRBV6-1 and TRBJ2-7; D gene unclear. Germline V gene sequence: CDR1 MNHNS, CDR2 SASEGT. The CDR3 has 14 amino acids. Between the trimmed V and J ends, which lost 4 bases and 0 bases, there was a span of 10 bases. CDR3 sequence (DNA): TGTGCCAGCAGTGGCGTGACAATCTCCTACGAGCAGTACTTC. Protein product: CASSGVTISYEQYF.

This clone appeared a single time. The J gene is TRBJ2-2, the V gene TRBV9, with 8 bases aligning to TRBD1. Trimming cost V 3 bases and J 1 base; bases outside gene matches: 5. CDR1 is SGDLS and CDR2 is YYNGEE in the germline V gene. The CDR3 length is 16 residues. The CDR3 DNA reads TGTGCCAGCAGCGCCGGGGGACAGGTGAACACCGGGGAGCTGTTTTTT. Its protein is CASSAGGQVNTGELFF.

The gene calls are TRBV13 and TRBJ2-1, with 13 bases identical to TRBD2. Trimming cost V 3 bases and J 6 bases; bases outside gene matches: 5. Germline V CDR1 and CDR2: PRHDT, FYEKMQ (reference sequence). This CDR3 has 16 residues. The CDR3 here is CASSFGTSGEANEQFF. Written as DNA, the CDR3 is TGTGCCAGCAGCTTTGGGACTAGCGGGGAGGCCAATGAGCAGTTCTTC.

The CDR3 DNA is TGTGCCAGCACCCTGGCCGTTTCCTACGAGCAGTACTTC. It specifies CASTLAVSYEQYF. The J gene is TRBJ2-7, the V gene TRBV5-6; unclear D gene. The V gene lost 6 bases and the J gene lost 1 base, with 11 bases spanning the gap. The CDR3 has 13 residues. Germline lookup yields CDR1 SGHDT and CDR2 YYEEEE.

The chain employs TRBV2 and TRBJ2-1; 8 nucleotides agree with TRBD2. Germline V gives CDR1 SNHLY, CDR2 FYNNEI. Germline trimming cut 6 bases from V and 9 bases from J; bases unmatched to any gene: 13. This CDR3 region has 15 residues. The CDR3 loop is CASSPLRIRGGEQFF. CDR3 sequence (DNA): TGTGCCAGCAGCCCCCTGAGGATTCGGGGGGGTGAGCAGTTCTTC.

The CDR3 nucleotides read TGTGCCAGTAGTACACAACGGGCCGGGGAGGCAGATACGCAGTATTTT. Translation gives CASSTQRAGEADTQYF. V and J are TRBV19 and TRBJ2-3; possibly TRBD2 for D (6 bases). Germline values: CDR1 LNHDA, CDR2 SQIVND (reference sequence). The CDR3 length is 16 residues. Trimming took off 4 bases at V and 4 bases at J, with 18 bases between the two ends.

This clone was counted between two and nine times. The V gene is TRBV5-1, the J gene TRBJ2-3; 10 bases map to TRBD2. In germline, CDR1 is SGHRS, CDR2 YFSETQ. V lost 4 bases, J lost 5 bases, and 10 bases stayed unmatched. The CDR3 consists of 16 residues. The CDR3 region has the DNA TGCGCCAGCAGCCTCCCGGAGCGGGGGGGCGGAGATACGCAGTATTTT. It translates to CASSLPERGGGDTQYF.

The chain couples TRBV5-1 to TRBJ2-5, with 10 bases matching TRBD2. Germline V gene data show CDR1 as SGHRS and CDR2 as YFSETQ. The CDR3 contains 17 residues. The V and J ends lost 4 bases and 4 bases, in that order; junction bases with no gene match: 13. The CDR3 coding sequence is TGCGCCAGCAGCGCGGAGGCTAGCGGGAGAAAGGGAGAGACCCAGTACTTC. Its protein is CASSAEASGRKGETQYF.